Below are 32 T cell receptor beta chains sequenced from a single sample in a study of blood T cell repertoires in COVID-19. Repertoires were generated with immunoSEQ multiplex PCR, while TCRdb's copy carries only in-frame clones and drops some. This sample carries 150,000 or so clones, around 88% of them seen once, and the ten largest clones take around 5%. The sample consisted of peripheral blood. Receptor source: a human donor in a cohort sampled during active COVID-19.

The chain carries TRBV27 and TRBJ2-7; 10 bases match TRBD1. There are 14 residues in the CDR3. Germline CDR1 reads MNHEY; CDR2 reads SMNVEV (reference sequence). The V segment lost 5 bases and the J segment 5 bases; nucleotides outside the gene matches: 6. Written as DNA, the CDR3 is TGTGCCAGCAGTGTGACAGGGGGCTTAAACGAGCAGTACTTC. It specifies CASSVTGGLNEQYF.

CDR3 amino acids: CASGGQGNEKLFF. The CDR3 nucleotides read TGTGCCAGCGGGGGACAGGGAAATGAAAAACTGTTTTTT. The V and J genes are TRBV28 and TRBJ1-4, with 9 bases aligning to TRBD1. Trimming at V came to 8 bases and at J to 5 bases, leaving 3 bases not matched to a gene. In germline, CDR1 is MDHEN, CDR2 SYDVKM. This CDR3 has 13 amino acids.

The V call is TRBV5-4, the J call TRBJ2-3; the match to TRBD2 covers 8 bases. V was pared by 5 bases and J by 0 bases, with 8 bases of the junction left unmatched. Germline CDR1 is SGHNT and CDR2 is YYREEE (reference sequence). The CDR3 runs 16 residues. The CDR3 sequence is CASRLGRGGSTDTQYF. CDR3 DNA sequence: TGTGCCAGCAGGCTGGGTCGGGGGGGGAGCACAGATACGCAGTATTTT.

Concerning this clone itself: The junction departs from germline at one end; a sequencing error may be responsible. V and J are TRBV7-7 and TRBJ2-2; tentatively, D is TRBD2 (5 bases). From germline, CDR1 is SSHAT and CDR2 FNYEAQ (reference sequence). The length of the CDR3 is 15 residues. CDR3 protein: CASNPLGSSAGELFF. CDR3 in DNA: TGTGCTAGCAACCCCCTTGGGAGTTCCGCCGGGGAGCTGTTTTTT.

The chain links TRBV14 to TRBJ2-7; 8 bases align to TRBD1. V gave up 5 bases and J gave up 9 bases; unmatched junction bases: 3. The CDR3 has 11 residues. The V gene's germline CDR1 is SGHDN and CDR2 FVKESK. This chain's CDR3 is CASSAGGLQYF. In DNA, the CDR3 is TGTGCCAGCAGCGCAGGGGGCCTGCAGTACTTC.

The chain uses TRBV7-2 and TRBJ2-4, with 12 nucleotides matching TRBD2. CDR1 is SGHTA, CDR2 FQGNSA, per germline. The CDR3 runs to 17 residues. The junction had 1 base not matched to a gene; V was cut back by 1 base and J by 0 bases. In DNA, the CDR3 is TGTGCCAGCAGCTTAGTACTAGCGGGGGGAGCCAAAAACATTCAGTACTTC. It codes for CASSLVLAGGAKNIQYF.

The rearrangement links TRBV28 to TRBJ1-1; 7 bases fit TRBD1. The CDR3 runs to 15 residues. Trimming took 4 bases from V and 1 from J; bases not matched to a gene: 6. Germline V CDR1 and CDR2: MDHEN, SYDVKM. As DNA, the CDR3 is TGTGCCAGCAGTTACAACAGGGGCCGGAACACTGAAGCTTTCTTT. As protein: CASSYNRGRNTEAFF.

This clone was found a few times. The chain has TRBV7-3 and TRBJ1-1; no clear D gene. The germline V and J ends were trimmed by 4 bases and 1 base, with 7 bases remaining between them. The germline gives CDR1 SGHTA, CDR2 FQGTGA. This CDR3 is 13 amino acids long. CDR3 nucleotide sequence: TGTGCCAGCAGCTCTTTCAGGAACACTGAAGCTTTCTTT. Translating gives CASSSFRNTEAFF. Complete variable domain (other parts from reference TRBV7-3 and TRBJ1-1): GAGVSQTPSNKVTEKGKYVELRCDPISGHTALYWYRQSLGQGPEFLIYFQGTGAADDSGLPNDRFFAVRPEGSVSTLKIQRTERGDSAVYLCASSSFRNTEAFFGQGTRLTVV.

In this sample, this clone turned up once. The chain recombines TRBV30 with TRBJ1-1; TRBD1 matches 8 bases. The CDR3 sequence is 12 residues long. Per the germline V gene, CDR1 is GTSNPN and CDR2 is SVGIG (reference sequence). Unmatched junction bases numbered 1, after V lost 5 bases and J lost 2 bases. CDR3 region: CAWDRGNTEAFF. CDR3 in DNA: TGTGCCTGGGACAGGGGAAACACTGAAGCTTTCTTT.

V gene TRBV4-1 combines with J gene TRBJ2-3; the D gene is possibly TRBD1 (6 bases). This CDR3 region has 17 residues. Trimming removed 2 bases from V and 2 bases from J, with 17 bases in between. Germline V gene data show CDR1 as MGHRA and CDR2 as YSYEKL. The CDR3 nucleotides are TGCGCCAGCAGCCAAAGCTTTGCAGGGGCGAACACAGATACGCAGTATTTT. As protein: CASSQSFAGANTDTQYF.

The rearrangement links TRBV28 to TRBJ1-1; D gene uncertain. Looked up from germline, CDR1 is MDHEN and CDR2 is SYDVKM. The CDR3 has 15 residues. The V gene lost 7 bases and the J gene lost 1 base, with 16 bases spanning the gap. In DNA, the CDR3 is TGTGCCAGCATCCCTAGGTGGAGTCGGAACACTGAAGCTTTCTTT. Its translation is CASIPRWSRNTEAFF.

Only one count was recorded for this clone. This chain uses TRBV11-2 with TRBJ2-5; 9 bases agree with TRBD2. The length of the CDR3 is 17 residues. Germline-derived CDR1 and CDR2 are SGHAT and FQNNGV. The trim removed 2 bases at V and 1 base at J, leaving 8 bases unmatched. CDR3 region: CASSLRGAGGAQETQYF. The DNA of the CDR3 is TGTGCCAGCAGCTTAAGGGGAGCGGGAGGAGCCCAAGAGACCCAGTACTTC.

The chain recombines TRBV2 with TRBJ2-7, with 8 bases lining up with TRBD2. Per germline, CDR1 SNHLY and CDR2 FYNNEI. CDR3 size: 16 residues. Unmatched junction bases numbered 12, after V lost 2 bases and J lost 6 bases. CDR3 loop: CASSEQAGVSPFEQYF. The CDR3 DNA reads as TGTGCCAGCAGTGAACAAGCGGGAGTTAGTCCGTTCGAGCAGTACTTC. The complete variable domain, with remaining parts taken from reference TRBV2 and TRBJ2-7, reads EPEVTQTPSHQVTQMGQEVILRCVPISNHLYFYWYRQILGQKVEFLVSFYNNEISEKSEIFDDQFSVERPDGSNFTLKIRSTKLEDSAMYFCASSEQAGVSPFEQYFGPGTRLTVT.

The sample holds one count of this clone. This chain uses TRBV7-2 with TRBJ1-5, with 7 positions matching TRBD1. Germline V CDR1 and CDR2: SGHTA, FQGNSA. This CDR3 region has 15 residues. V was clipped by 6 bases and J by 2 bases; unmatched bases: 7. The CDR3 DNA reads as TGTGCCAGCAGGCAAACAGGGGCGGGCAATCAGCCCCAGCATTTT. Its translation: CASRQTGAGNQPQHF.

V usage is TRBV2 and J usage is TRBJ1-2; D gene unclear. V lost 3 bases and J lost 5, with 10 bases in between. Germline V gene lookup returns CDR1 SNHLY and CDR2 FYNNEI. This CDR3 is built from 13 residues. The chain's CDR3 is CASSDATPYGYTF. As DNA, the CDR3 is TGTGCCAGCAGTGATGCGACTCCATATGGCTACACCTTC.

This rearrangement joins TRBV7-2 to TRBJ2-7; D might be TRBD2 (5 bases). Trimming cost V 2 bases and J 2 bases, with 13 bases left between them. CDR1 SGHTA and CDR2 FQGNSA come from the germline V gene. The CDR3 is 15 residues long. CDR3 sequence (DNA): TGTGCCAGCAGCTTATCTCAGCGGCCTCCCTACGAGCAGTACTTC. This codes for CASSLSQRPPYEQYF.

V usage is TRBV7-2 and J usage is TRBJ2-5; TRBD2 is a possible D gene (6 bases). This CDR3 spans 18 amino acids. The V gene's germline CDR1 is SGHTA and CDR2 FQGNSA. Trimming left V 2 bases short and J 6 bases short, with 25 bases between. The CDR3, as DNA: TGTGCCAGCAGCTTAACTCGTAGCCGGGACTCAATTAGACAGACCCAGTACTTC. Protein product: CASSLTRSRDSIRQTQYF.

The rearrangement uses TRBV7-8 and TRBJ2-7; tentatively, D is TRBD2 (7 bases). Germline V CDR1 and CDR2: SGHVS, FQNEAQ. Trimming removed 3 bases at V and 5 bases at J, with 20 bases between. CDR3 length: 16 residues. The DNA for the CDR3 is TGTGCCAGCAGCTTTCAGCCTACTCGCGGGGGCAACGAGCAGTACTTC. Its protein is CASSFQPTRGGNEQYF.

The chain combines TRBV6-5 with TRBJ1-4; 8 bases fit TRBD1. Germline trimming cut 7 bases from V and 3 bases from J; bases unmatched to any gene: 4. This CDR3 is built from 14 residues. Germline CDR1 and CDR2: MNHEY and SVGAGI. As DNA, the CDR3 is TGTGCCAGCACCAGGGACAGGTCTAATGAAAAACTGTTTTTT. It codes for CASTRDRSNEKLFF.

The chain has TRBV3-1 (or the pseudogene TRBV3-2) and TRBJ2-2; D uncertain. The CDR3 contains 15 residues. V lost 4 bases and J 1 base, leaving 10 bases between the germline ends. The V gene's germline CDR1 is LGHDT and CDR2 YNNKEL (reference sequence). The CDR3 DNA follows: TGTGCCAGCAGCCCGTCCAACTTGAACACCGGGGAGCTGTTTTTT. This sequence encodes CASSPSNLNTGELFF.

The V and J genes are TRBV24-1 and TRBJ2-5; 8 nucleotides match TRBD1. Germline loops: CDR1 KGHDR, CDR2 SFDVKD. J was trimmed by 4 bases and V by 7 bases; bases with no gene match: 7. This CDR3 region has 14 residues. The CDR3 coding sequence is TGTGCCACCAGCACCCCAGGGACAGGAGAGACCCAGTACTTC. Translation: CATSTPGTGETQYF.

V and J are TRBV5-6 and TRBJ1-2, with D possibly being TRBD1 (5 bases). The CDR3 sequence is 12 residues long. V lost 4 bases, J lost 6 bases, and 10 bases lay in between. Germline CDR1 is SGHDT and CDR2 is YYEEEE. CDR3 sequence (DNA): TGTGCCAGCAGCCCGGGGGGGGATGGCTACACCTTC. It translates to CASSPGGDGYTF.

The chain links TRBV28 to TRBJ2-7; D unclear. V lost 6 bases and J 0 bases, leaving 15 bases between the germline ends. The CDR3 runs to 15 residues. Germline V lookup: CDR1 MDHEN, CDR2 SYDVKM. CDR3 coding DNA: TGTGCCAGCAGCCCGGATCCAGGTAGCTCCTACGAGCAGTACTTC. Its protein product is CASSPDPGSSYEQYF.

This clone has only a few counts. J is TRBJ1-1 and V is TRBV30; 7 bases match TRBD1. Per the germline V gene, CDR1 is GTSNPN and CDR2 is SVGIG (reference sequence). V was clipped by 4 bases and J by 3 bases; unmatched bases: 17. This CDR3 contains 17 residues. The CDR3 sequence: CAWMGQWGFGWDTEAFF. The CDR3 region has the DNA TGTGCCTGGATGGGACAGTGGGGATTTGGATGGGACACTGAAGCTTTCTTT.

The rearrangement uses TRBV9 and TRBJ1-1, with D unresolved. The germline V gene has CDR1 SGDLS and CDR2 YYNGEE. The CDR3 loop spans 15 amino acids. Trimming left V 1 base short and J 5 bases short, with 15 bases between. The CDR3 nucleotides are TGTGCCAGCAGCGTATCGGCTAGCGGAGGAACTGAAGCTTTCTTT. The encoded protein is CASSVSASGGTEAFF.

The chain recombines TRBV15 with TRBJ1-2; a weak D match, TRBD1 (6 bases). There are 15 residues in the CDR3. V lost 3 bases to trimming and J lost 1 base, with 12 bases between them. Per germline, CDR1 LNHNV and CDR2 YYDKDF (reference sequence). This CDR3 reads CATSSRQAINYGYTF. The CDR3 DNA is TGTGCCACCAGCAGTCGACAGGCCATTAACTATGGCTACACCTTC. The full variable domain, with the rest looked up from reference TRBV15 and TRBJ1-2, is DAMVIQNPRYQVTQFGKPVTLSCSQTLNHNVMYWYQQKSSQAPKLLFHYYDKDFNNEADTPDNFQSRRPNTSFCFLDIRSPGLGDTAMYLCATSSRQAINYGYTFGSGTRLTVV.

This chain joins TRBV12-2 and TRBJ1-3; the listed D gene, TRBD1, was not tested against the DNA. TRBV12-2 counts as a pseudogene. The CDR3 is 16 amino acids. The CDR3 reads CASRLVNSTSGNTIYF. CDR3 DNA sequence: TGTGCAAGTCGCTTAGTAAACAGTACGTCTGGAAACACCATATATTTT.

The V call is TRBV5-4, the J call TRBJ2-7, with D tentatively TRBD1 (5 bases). Per the germline V gene, CDR1 is SGHNT and CDR2 is YYREEE (reference sequence). The CDR3 runs to 16 residues. Trimming removed 4 bases from V and 5 bases from J, with 22 bases in between. The CDR3 region is CASSPSPRAGNDEQYF. CDR3 DNA: TGTGCCAGCAGCCCGTCTCCTAGGGCAGGGAACGACGAGCAGTACTTC.

The gene calls are TRBV2 and TRBJ2-7; 12 nucleotides match TRBD2. The V segment lost 6 bases and the J segment 1 base; nucleotides outside the gene matches: 4. The CDR3 is 15 residues long. CDR1 and CDR2 from the germline V gene are SNHLY and FYNNEI. The CDR3 reads CASRPTSGGSYEQYF. CDR3 coding DNA: TGTGCCAGCAGACCCACTAGCGGGGGGTCCTACGAGCAGTACTTC.

The CDR3 reads CASSYDSRGQQYF. CDR3 nucleotides: TGTGCCAGCAGCTACGATAGCCGGGGACAGCAGTATTTT. The chain is built from TRBV7-8 and TRBJ2-3; D might be TRBD1 (6 bases). CDR1 and CDR2 from the germline V gene are SGHVS and FQNEAQ. The CDR3 contains 13 residues. The V end was cut by 4 bases, the J end by 11 bases, with 16 bases between.

The J gene is TRBJ2-7, the V gene TRBV5-1, with D unclear. V was shortened by 5 bases and J by 8 bases, with 2 bases between the two germline ends. The CDR3 loop spans 8 amino acids. CDR1 is SGHRS and CDR2 is YFSETQ in the germline V gene. Written as DNA, the CDR3 is TGCGCCAGCAGTAAGCAGTACTTC. Encoded protein: CASSKQYF.

The chain is built from TRBV4-1 and TRBJ2-5; the D gene is possibly TRBD1 (5 bases). The CDR3 totals 18 residues. V shed 1 base and J shed 3 bases, with 21 bases lying between them. CDR1 is MGHRA, CDR2 YSYEKL, per germline. The CDR3 nucleotides read TGCGCCAGCAGCCAAGTCAACCTACTACCCTCAGGGAAAGAGACCCAGTACTTC. Translation: CASSQVNLLPSGKETQYF.